This TCR beta chain comes out of a study of blood T cell repertoires in COVID-19. As for the study in general: T cells, B-cell-depleted T cells, or PBMCs provided the cDNA or gDNA that served as material.

Original data processing: Amplification of reference gene primers was used by the study to estimate nucleated cell counts. Here immunoSEQ multiplex PCR was the method, and the copy in TCRdb shows in-frame clones only, minus some. V and J calls and clone size are given by that table; D and trimming were obtained from the DNA. The sample carries about 36,000 clones, approximately 80% recorded once. Germline V gives CDR1 SGHTA, CDR2 FQGNSA. V gave up 3 bases and J gave up 7 bases, with 12 bases separating them. The CDR3 is 14 amino acids. This receptor was obtained from a human donor in a cohort sampled during active or convalescent COVID-19. The donor label of this sample is uncertain. Sample: peripheral blood. The chain has TRBV7-2 and TRBJ2-2; D gene uncertain. Written as DNA, the CDR3 is TGTGCCAGCAGCTTTGTTTTTCGTAACGGGGAGCTGTTTTTT. Encoded protein: CASSFVFRNGELFF. Full variable domain (remainder filled in from reference TRBV7-2 and TRBJ2-2): GAGVSQSPSNKVTEKGKDVELRCDPISGHTALYWYRQSLGQGLEFLIYFQGNSAPDKSGLPSDRFSAERTGGSVSTLTIQRTQQEDSAVYLCASSFVFRNGELFFGEGSRLTVL.